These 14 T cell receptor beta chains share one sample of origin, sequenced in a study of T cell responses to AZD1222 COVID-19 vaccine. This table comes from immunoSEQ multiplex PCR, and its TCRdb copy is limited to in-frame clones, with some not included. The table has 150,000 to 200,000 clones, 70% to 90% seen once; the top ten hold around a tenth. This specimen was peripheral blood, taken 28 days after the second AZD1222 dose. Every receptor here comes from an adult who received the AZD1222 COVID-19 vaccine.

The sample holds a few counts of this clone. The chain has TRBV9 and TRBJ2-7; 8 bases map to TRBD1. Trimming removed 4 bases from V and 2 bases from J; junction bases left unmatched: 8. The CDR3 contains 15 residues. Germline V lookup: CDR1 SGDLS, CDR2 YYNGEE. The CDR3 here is CASSKRQGTTYEQYF. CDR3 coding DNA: TGTGCCAGCAGCAAACGACAGGGGACAACCTACGAGCAGTACTTC.

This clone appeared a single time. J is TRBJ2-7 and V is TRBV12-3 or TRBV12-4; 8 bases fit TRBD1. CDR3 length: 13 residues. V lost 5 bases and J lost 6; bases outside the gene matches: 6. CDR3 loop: CASSPDRVGEQYF. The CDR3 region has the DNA TGTGCCAGCAGTCCGGACAGGGTAGGCGAGCAGTACTTC.

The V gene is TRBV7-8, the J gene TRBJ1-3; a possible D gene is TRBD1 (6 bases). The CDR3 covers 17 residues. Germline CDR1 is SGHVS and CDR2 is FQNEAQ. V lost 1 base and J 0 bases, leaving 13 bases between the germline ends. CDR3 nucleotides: TGTGCCAGCAGCTTAGTACGAGGGGGACTCTCTGGAAACACCATATATTTT. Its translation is CASSLVRGGLSGNTIYF.

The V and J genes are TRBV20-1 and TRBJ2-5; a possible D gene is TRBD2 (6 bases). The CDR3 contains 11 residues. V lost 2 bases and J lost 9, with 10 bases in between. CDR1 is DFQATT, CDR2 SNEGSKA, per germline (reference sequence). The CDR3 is CSARSGSPQYF. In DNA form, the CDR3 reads TGCAGTGCTAGAAGCGGGTCCCCCCAGTACTTC.

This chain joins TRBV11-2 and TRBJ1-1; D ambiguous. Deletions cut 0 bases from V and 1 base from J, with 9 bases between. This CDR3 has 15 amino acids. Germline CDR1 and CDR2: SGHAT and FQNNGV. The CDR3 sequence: CASSLEGAGNTEAFF. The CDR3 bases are TGTGCCAGCAGCTTAGAGGGTGCGGGGAACACTGAAGCTTTCTTT.

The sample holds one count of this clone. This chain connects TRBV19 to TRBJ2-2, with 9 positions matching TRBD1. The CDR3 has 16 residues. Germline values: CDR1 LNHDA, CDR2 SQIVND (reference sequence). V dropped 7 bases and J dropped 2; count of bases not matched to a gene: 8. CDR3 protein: CASTILGQGNTGELFF. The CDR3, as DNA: TGTGCCAGTACCATTCTGGGACAGGGTAACACCGGGGAGCTGTTTTTT.

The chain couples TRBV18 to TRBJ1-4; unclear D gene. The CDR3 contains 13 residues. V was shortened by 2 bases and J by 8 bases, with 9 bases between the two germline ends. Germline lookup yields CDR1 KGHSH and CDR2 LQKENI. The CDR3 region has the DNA TGTGCCAGCTCACCAGAGTTAGAAGAAAAACTGTTTTTT. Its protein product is CASSPELEEKLFF.

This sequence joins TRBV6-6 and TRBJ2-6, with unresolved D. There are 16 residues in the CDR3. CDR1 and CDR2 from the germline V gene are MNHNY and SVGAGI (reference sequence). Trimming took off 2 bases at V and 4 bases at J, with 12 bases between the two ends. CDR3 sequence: CASSYSGRSGANVLTF. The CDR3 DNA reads TGTGCCAGCAGTTACAGTGGCCGGTCCGGGGCCAACGTCCTGACTTTC.

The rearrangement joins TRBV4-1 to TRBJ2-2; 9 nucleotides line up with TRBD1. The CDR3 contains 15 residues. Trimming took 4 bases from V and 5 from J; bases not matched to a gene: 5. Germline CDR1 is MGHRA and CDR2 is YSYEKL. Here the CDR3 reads CASSRGQGNTGELFF. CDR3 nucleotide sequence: TGCGCCAGCAGCCGAGGACAGGGGAATACCGGGGAGCTGTTTTTT.

Written as DNA, the CDR3 is TGTGCCAGTAGTACACAGGGGTGGCGCGAAAAACTGTTTTTT. Residues: CASSTQGWREKLFF. The chain carries TRBV19 and TRBJ1-4; TRBD1 matches 7 bases. This CDR3 has 14 amino acids. V trimming: 4 bases; J trimming: 8 bases; junction bases outside the gene matches: 7. From germline, CDR1 is LNHDA and CDR2 SQIVND (reference sequence).

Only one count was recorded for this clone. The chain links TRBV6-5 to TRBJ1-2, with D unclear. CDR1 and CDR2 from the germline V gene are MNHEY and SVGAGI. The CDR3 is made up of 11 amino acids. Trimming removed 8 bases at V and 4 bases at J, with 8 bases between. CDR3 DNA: TGTGCCAGCGACCCAGGCTATGGCTACACCTTC. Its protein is CASDPGYGYTF.

CDR3 protein: CASSLVAGGPGTDTQYF. For the CDR3, the DNA is TGTGCCAGCAGCTTGGTAGCGGGGGGGCCAGGCACAGATACGCAGTATTTT. The genes are TRBV5-5 and TRBJ2-3; TRBD2 matches 11 bases. The CDR3 length is 17 residues. V shed 0 bases, J shed 1 base, and the junction held 4 bases outside the gene matches. Germline CDR1 is SGHKS and CDR2 is YYEKEE (reference sequence). Complete variable domain (other parts from reference TRBV5-5 and TRBJ2-3): DAGVTQSPTHLIKTRGQQVTLRCSPISGHKSVSWYQQVLGQGPQFIFQYYEKEERGRGNFPDRFSARQFPNYSSELNVNALLLGDSALYLCASSLVAGGPGTDTQYFGPGTRLTVL.

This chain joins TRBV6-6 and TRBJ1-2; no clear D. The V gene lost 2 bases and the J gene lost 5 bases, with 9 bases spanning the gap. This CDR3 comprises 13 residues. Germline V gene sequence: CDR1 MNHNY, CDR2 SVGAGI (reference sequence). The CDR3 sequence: CASSYKGTYGYTF. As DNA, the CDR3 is TGTGCCAGCAGTTACAAGGGAACGTATGGCTACACCTTC.

As DNA, the CDR3 is TGTGCCAGCAGTTACGATGTTCCTGGCACTGAAGCTTTCTTT. Protein: CASSYDVPGTEAFF. V gene TRBV6-2 or TRBV6-3 combines with J gene TRBJ1-1; D gene unclear. This CDR3 comprises 14 residues. Trimming removed 2 bases at V and 4 bases at J, with 11 bases between. Germline CDR1 is MNHEY and CDR2 is SVGEGT.